The present entry profiles one TCR beta chain with its context. Its specificity is unknown. Assay: immunoSEQ multiplex PCR; the TCRdb copy retains only in-frame clones and omits some. This table holds about 200,000 clones, 85% to 95% found once. The sample is drawn from a study of T cell responses to AZD1222 COVID-19 vaccine. The study's findings and limits: Epitopes outside B.1.351 and B.1.1.7 mutated regions reportedly drew nearly half of spike TCRs. Repertoires were sampled only after the peak T cell response. Baseline seropositivity occurred in only six AZD1222 recipients.

The origin of this receptor is an adult who received the MenACWY meningococcal vaccine as a control. Sequences were derived from peripheral blood, sampled 28 days after the second dose of the MenACWY control vaccine.

CDR3 nucleotides: TGTGCCAGCAGTGAAGGGGGCTGGGGCTACACCTTC. This translates into CASSEGGWGYTF. The rearrangement links TRBV25-1 to TRBJ1-2; possibly TRBD1 for D (6 bases). Germline CDR1 reads MGHDK; CDR2 reads SYGVNS. CDR3 length equals 12 residues. V lost 2 bases to trimming and J lost 8 bases, with 9 bases between them.